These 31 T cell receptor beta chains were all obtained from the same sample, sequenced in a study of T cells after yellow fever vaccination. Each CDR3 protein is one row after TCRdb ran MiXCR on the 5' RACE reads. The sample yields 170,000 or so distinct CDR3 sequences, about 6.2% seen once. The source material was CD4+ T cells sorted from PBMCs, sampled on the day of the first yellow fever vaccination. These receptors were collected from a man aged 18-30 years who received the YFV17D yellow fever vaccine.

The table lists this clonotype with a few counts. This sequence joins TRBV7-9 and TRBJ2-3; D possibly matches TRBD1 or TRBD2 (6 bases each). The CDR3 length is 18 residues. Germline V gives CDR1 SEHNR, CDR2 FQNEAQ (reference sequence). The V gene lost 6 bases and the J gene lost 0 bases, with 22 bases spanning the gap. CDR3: CASSSLGGLRASTDTQYF. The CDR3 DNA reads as TGTGCCAGCAGTTCACTGGGGGGCCTTAGAGCTAGCACAGATACGCAGTATTTT.

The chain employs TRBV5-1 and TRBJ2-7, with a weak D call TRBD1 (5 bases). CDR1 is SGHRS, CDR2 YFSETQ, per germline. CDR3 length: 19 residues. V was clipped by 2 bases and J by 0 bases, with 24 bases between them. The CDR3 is CASSFSSFPGIDSSYEQYV. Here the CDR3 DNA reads TGCGCCAGCAGCTTTAGTTCGTTTCCAGGGATTGATAGCTCCTACGAGCAGTACGTC.

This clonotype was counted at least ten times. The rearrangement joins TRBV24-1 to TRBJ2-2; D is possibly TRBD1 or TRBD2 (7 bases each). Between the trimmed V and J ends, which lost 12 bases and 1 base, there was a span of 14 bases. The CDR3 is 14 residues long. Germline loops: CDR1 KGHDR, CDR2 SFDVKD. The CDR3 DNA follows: TGTGCCGCAGGGGGGGCAGGGAACACCGGGGAGCTGTTTTTT. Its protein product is CAAGGAGNTGELFF.

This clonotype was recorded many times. The CDR3 is CASSLRDRGEKLFF. The CDR3 bases are TGCGCCAGCAGCCTACGGGACAGGGGAGAAAAACTGTTTTTT. The chain has TRBV5-1 and TRBJ1-4, with 10 bases that match TRBD1. CDR3 length: 14 amino acids. V was pared by 4 bases and J by 8 bases, with 5 bases of the junction left unmatched. Per germline, CDR1 SGHRS and CDR2 YFSETQ.

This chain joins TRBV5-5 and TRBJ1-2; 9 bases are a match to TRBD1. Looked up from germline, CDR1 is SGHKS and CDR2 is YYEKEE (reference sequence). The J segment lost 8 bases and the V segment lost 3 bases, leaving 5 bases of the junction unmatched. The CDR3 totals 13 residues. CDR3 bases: TGTGCCAGCAGCTGGAACAGGGGGCGCGGCTACACCTTC. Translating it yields CASSWNRGRGYTF.

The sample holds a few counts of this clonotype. DNA of the CDR3: TGTGCCAGCAGCCAGTCCAGGGGTACTGAAGCTTTCTTT. Protein: CASSQSRGTEAFF. V and J are TRBV3-1 and TRBJ1-1, with D possibly being TRBD1 (6 bases). Between the trimmed V and J ends, which lost 3 bases and 5 bases, there was a span of 10 bases. CDR3 length: 13 amino acids. Germline V lookup: CDR1 LGHDT, CDR2 YNNKEL (reference sequence).

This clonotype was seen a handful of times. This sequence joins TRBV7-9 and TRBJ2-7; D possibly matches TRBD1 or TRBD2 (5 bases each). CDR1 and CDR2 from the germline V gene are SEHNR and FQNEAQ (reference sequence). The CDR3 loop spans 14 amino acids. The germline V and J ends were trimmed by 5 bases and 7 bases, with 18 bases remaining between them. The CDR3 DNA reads TGTGCCAGCAGCGAATCAGCAGGGCCGGGGGAGCAGTACTTC. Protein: CASSESAGPGEQYF.

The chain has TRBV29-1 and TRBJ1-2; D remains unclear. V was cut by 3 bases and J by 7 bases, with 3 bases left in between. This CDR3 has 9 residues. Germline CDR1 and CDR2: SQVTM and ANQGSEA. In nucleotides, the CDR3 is TGCAGCGTTGATGGTGGCTACACCTTC. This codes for CSVDGGYTF.

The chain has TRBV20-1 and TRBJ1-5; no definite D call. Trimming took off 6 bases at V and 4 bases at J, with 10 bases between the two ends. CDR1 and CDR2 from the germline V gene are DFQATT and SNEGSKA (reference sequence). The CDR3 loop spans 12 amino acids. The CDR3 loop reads CSAPGGNQPQHF. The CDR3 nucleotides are TGCAGTGCCCCGGGCGGGAATCAGCCCCAGCATTTT.

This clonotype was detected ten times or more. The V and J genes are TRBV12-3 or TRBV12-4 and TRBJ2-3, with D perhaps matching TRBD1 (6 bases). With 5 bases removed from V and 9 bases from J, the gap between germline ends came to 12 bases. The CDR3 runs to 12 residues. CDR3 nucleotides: TGTGCCAGCAGTGACCAGGGGTGGACGCAGTATTTT. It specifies CASSDQGWTQYF.

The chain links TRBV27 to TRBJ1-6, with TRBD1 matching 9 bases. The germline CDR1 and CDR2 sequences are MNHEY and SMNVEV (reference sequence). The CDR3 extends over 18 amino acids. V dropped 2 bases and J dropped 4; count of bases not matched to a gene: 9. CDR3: CASSLLPGQGLYNSPLHF. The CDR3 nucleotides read TGTGCCAGCAGTTTACTCCCGGGACAGGGTCTATATAATTCACCCCTCCACTTT.

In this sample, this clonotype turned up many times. The CDR3 loop is CATGVTSGGPYNEQFF. CDR3 DNA: TGTGCCACCGGCGTTACTAGCGGGGGGCCCTACAATGAGCAGTTCTTC. The chain employs TRBV10-3 and TRBJ2-1; 12 bases map to TRBD2. CDR3 length: 16 residues. Trimming cost V 10 bases and J 2 bases; bases outside gene matches: 9. CDR1 is ENHRY and CDR2 is SYGVKD in the germline V gene.

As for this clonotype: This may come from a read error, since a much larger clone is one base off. CDR3 loop: CASSDRGSAGELFF. The CDR3 nucleotides are TGCGCCAGCAGTGACCGGGGGTCCGCCGGGGAGCTGTTTTTT. This sequence joins TRBV10-1 and TRBJ2-2; possibly TRBD2 for D (6 bases). V dropped 3 bases and J dropped 6 bases, with 11 bases sitting between them. Germline V lookup: CDR1 WNHNN, CDR2 SYGVQD (reference sequence). CDR3 length equals 14 residues.

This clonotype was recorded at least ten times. The CDR3 coding sequence is TGCGCCAGCAGCTTGTCAACAGGGGACTATGGCTACACCTTC. Amino acids: CASSLSTGDYGYTF. The J gene is TRBJ1-2, the V gene TRBV5-1; 7 positions agree with TRBD1. V was pared by 1 base and J by 3 bases, with 3 bases of the junction left unmatched. The germline V gene has CDR1 SGHRS and CDR2 YFSETQ. The CDR3 extends over 14 amino acids.

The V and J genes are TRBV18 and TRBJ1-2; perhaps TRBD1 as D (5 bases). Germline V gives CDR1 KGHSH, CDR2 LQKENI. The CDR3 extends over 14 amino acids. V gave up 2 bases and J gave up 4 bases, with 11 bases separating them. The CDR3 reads CASSPEGPSYGYTF. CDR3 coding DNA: TGTGCCAGCTCACCAGAGGGACCGAGCTATGGCTACACCTTC.

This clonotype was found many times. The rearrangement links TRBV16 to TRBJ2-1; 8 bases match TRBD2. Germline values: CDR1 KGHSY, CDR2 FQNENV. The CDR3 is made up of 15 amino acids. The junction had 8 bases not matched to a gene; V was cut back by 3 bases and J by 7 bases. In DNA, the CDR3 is TGTGCCAGCAGCCACCCCACTAGCGGTCTTAATGAGCAGTTCTTC. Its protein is CASSHPTSGLNEQFF.

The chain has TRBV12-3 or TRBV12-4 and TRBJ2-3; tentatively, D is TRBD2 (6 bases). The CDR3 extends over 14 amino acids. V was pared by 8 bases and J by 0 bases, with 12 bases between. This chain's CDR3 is CASLTSLSTDTQYF. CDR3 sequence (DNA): TGTGCCAGCCTGACTAGTCTAAGCACAGATACGCAGTATTTT.

The CDR3 reads CAHRGDSNQPQHF. CDR3 coding DNA: TGTGCACATCGGGGGGATAGCAATCAGCCCCAGCATTTT. The chain couples TRBV10-3 to TRBJ1-5, with D possibly being TRBD1 (5 bases). The CDR3 is 13 amino acids. Germline values: CDR1 ENHRY, CDR2 SYGVKD.

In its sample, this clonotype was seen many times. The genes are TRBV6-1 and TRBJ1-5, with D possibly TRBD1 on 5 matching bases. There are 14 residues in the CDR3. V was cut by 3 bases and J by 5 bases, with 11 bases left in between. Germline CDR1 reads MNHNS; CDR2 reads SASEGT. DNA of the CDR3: TGTGCCAGCAGTGATCAGGGAGACTATCAGCCCCAGCATTTT. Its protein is CASSDQGDYQPQHF.

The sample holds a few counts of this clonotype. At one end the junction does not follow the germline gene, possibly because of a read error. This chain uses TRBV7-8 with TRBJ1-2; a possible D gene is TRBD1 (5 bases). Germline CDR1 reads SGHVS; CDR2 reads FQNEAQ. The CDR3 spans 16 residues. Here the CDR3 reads CASSPTRVATNYGYTF. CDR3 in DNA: TGTGCCAGCAGCCCCACCAGGGTAGCCACTAATTATGGCTACACCTTC.

Written as DNA, the CDR3 is TGCGCCAGCAGCCGGGGCGACAGGGGGGACCAAGAGACCCAGTACTTC. This translates into CASSRGDRGDQETQYF. The chain employs TRBV5-1 and TRBJ2-5; 9 bases align to TRBD1. In germline, CDR1 is SGHRS, CDR2 YFSETQ. Losses at the gene ends were 4 bases for V and 0 bases for J; bases not matched to a gene: 7. The CDR3 is 16 residues long.

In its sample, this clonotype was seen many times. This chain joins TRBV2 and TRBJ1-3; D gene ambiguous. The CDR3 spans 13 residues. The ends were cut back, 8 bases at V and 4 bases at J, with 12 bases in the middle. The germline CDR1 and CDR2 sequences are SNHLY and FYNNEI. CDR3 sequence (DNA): TGTGCCAGCGCAACCAATGCGGGAAACACCATATATTTT. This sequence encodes CASATNAGNTIYF.

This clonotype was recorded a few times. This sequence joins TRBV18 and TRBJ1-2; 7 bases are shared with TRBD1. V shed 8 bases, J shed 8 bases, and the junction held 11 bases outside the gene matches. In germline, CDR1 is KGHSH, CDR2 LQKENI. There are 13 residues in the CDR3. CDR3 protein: CASRPTGSVGYTF. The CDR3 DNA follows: TGTGCCAGCCGACCGACAGGGTCTGTCGGCTACACCTTC.

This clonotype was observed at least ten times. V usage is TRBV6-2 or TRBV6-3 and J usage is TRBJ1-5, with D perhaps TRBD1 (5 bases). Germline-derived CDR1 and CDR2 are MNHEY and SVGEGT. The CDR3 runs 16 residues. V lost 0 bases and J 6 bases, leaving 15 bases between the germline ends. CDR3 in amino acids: CASSYSIGGSGQPQHF. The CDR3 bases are TGTGCCAGCAGTTACTCGATCGGGGGGTCAGGTCAGCCCCAGCATTTT.

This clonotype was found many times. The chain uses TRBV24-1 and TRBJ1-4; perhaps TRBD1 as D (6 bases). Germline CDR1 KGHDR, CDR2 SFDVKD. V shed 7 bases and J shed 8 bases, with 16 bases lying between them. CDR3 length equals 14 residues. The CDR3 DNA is TGTGCCACCAGCACCGGGACAACCGGCGAAAAACTGTTTTTT. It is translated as CATSTGTTGEKLFF.

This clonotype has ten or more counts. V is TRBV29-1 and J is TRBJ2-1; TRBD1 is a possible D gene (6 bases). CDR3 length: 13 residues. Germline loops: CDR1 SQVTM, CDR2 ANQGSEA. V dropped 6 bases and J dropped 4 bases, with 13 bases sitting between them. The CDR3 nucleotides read TGCAGCGTACACAGGGTGGGGTACAATGAGCAGTTCTTC. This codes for CSVHRVGYNEQFF.

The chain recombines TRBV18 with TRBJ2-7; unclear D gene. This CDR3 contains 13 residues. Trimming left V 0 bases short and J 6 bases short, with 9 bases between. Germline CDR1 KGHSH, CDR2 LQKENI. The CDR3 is CASSPPADVEQYF. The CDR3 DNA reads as TGTGCCAGCTCACCACCGGCGGACGTCGAGCAGTACTTC.

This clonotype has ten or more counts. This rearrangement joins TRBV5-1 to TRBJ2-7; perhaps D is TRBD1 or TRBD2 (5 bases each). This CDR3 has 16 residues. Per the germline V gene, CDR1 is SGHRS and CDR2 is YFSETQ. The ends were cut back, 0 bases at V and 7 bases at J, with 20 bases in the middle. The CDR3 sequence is CASSLATQGGSGEQYF. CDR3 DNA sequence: TGCGCCAGCAGCTTGGCGACCCAGGGTGGCTCGGGGGAGCAGTACTTC.

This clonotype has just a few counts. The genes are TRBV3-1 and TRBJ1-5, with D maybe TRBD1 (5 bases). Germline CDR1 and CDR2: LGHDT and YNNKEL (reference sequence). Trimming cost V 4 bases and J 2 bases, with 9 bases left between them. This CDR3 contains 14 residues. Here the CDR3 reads CASSPLGGNQPQHF. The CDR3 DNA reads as TGTGCCAGCAGCCCATTGGGGGGCAATCAGCCCCAGCATTTT.

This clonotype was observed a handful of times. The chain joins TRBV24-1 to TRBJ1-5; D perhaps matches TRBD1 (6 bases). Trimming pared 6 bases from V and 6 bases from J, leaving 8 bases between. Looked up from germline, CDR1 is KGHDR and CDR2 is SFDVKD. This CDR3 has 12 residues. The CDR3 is CATSRGGQPQHF. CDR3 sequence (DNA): TGTGCCACCAGTAGAGGGGGTCAGCCCCAGCATTTT.

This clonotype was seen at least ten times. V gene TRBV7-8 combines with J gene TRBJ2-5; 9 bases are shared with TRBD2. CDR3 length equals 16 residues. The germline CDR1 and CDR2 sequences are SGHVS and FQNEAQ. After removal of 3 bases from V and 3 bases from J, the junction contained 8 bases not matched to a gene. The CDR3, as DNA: TGTGCCAGCAGCTTCCTAGCGGGGAAAGCCGAAGAGACCCAGTACTTC. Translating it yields CASSFLAGKAEETQYF.